This TCR beta chain was obtained from a study of glioma-infiltrating T cells after dendritic cell vaccination. Sequencing used immunoSEQ multiplex PCR; TCRdb keeps in-frame clones, though not all of them. The data contain under 70,000 clones, around 86% of them singletons. The sequence was obtained from a human donor with glioblastoma. The source was blood, collected before dendritic cell vaccination.

The CDR3 DNA is TGTGCCAGCATAAGACTAGCGGGGTTCCAAGATACGCAGTATTTT. Translating it yields CASIRLAGFQDTQYF. V is TRBV2 and J is TRBJ2-3; 11 positions match TRBD2. The germline V gene encodes CDR1 SNHLY and CDR2 FYNNEI. This CDR3 is 15 amino acids long. V lost 7 bases to trimming and J lost 5 bases; unmatched junction nucleotides: 8.